This T cell receptor (beta chain) was found in a study of Graves' ophthalmopathy and Graves' hyperthyroidism. Study in general: By definition, stable hyperthyroidism involved no ophthalmopathy within 18 months of follow-up.

The V end lost 5 bases, the J end lost 0 bases, and 10 bases lay between the germline ends. CDR1 and CDR2 from the germline V gene are MNHEY and SVGEGT. The length of the CDR3 is 14 residues. As the template, RNA transcripts were used to amplify TCR beta CDR3 regions. Second-round multiplex PCR came after first-round RT-PCR with HTBI primers. MiXCR was run by TCRdb on the multiplex PCR reads, yielding one entry per CDR3 protein. The table shows some 1.1 million distinct CDR3 sequences, with about 35% occurring only once. Sequencing used peripheral blood or thyroid tissue (not recorded which). This sequence originates from an adult man with Graves' hyperthyroidism. The chain has TRBV6-2 or TRBV6-3 and TRBJ1-1; unclear D gene. The CDR3 DNA reads as TGTGCCAGCAGTAATAAGGGTGTGAACACTGAAGCTTTCTTT. Translated, it gives CASSNKGVNTEAFF.